The present entry profiles one T cell receptor (beta chain) with its context. Its specificity is unknown. CDR1 and CDR2 from the germline V gene are SGDLS and YYNGEE. The CDR3 runs to 16 residues. J was trimmed by 5 bases and V by 2 bases; bases with no gene match: 9. The sample originates from a study of OX40 agonist ivuxolimab in advanced cancers. Study context: Every 2 weeks, ivuxolimab was infused into the patients intravenously at between 0.01 and 10 mg/kg. Those treated in dose escalation had hepatocellular carcinoma, melanoma, renal cell cancer or head and neck cancer. Three patients got partial responses; one had hepatocellular carcinoma and two had cutaneous melanoma.

Produced via immunoSEQ multiplex PCR; TCRdb's table is partial and in-frame only. The sample lists approximately 76,000 clones, roughly nine tenths occurring once. Regarding the study as a whole: Individuals who were partial responders at 0.1-3.0 mg/kg had clonal expansion that ranked among the lowest.

The source material was CD4+ or CD8+ T cells sorted from blood, sampled in a trial of the OX40 agonist ivuxolimab. The chain joins TRBV9 to TRBJ1-4; 7 bases fit TRBD1. The receptor's source is an adult with an advanced solid tumor such as melanoma, head and neck, liver or kidney cancer. The DNA for the CDR3 is TGTGCCAGCAGCGTCGATGACAGGGCCGCGAATGAAAAACTGTTTTTT. Protein sequence: CASSVDDRAANEKLFF. The full variable domain, its missing parts supplied by reference TRBV9 and TRBJ1-4, is DSGVTQTPKHLITATGQRVTLRCSPRSGDLSVYWYQQSLDQGLQFLIQYYNGEERAKGNILERFSAQQFPDLHSELNLSSLELGDSALYFCASSVDDRAANEKLFFGSGTQLSVL.